This T cell receptor beta chain was sequenced for a study of blood T cell repertoires in COVID-19. This clone turned up a few times. At the DNA level, this CDR3 is encoded by other sequences in the same sample as well. Clones were sequenced by immunoSEQ multiplex PCR, and TCRdb holds only the in-frame ones, with some missing. The sample records 35,000 to 55,000 clones, 70% to 85% being singletons. Germline CDR1 is SGHRS and CDR2 is YFSETQ. This CDR3 is built from 14 residues. Trimming took 4 bases from V and 4 from J; bases not matched to a gene: 3. This chain joins TRBV5-1 and TRBJ2-7; the match to TRBD1 covers 12 bases. Material for sequencing was peripheral blood. The clonotype was recovered from a human donor in a cohort sampled during active COVID-19. The CDR3 nucleotides are TGCGCCAGCAGCCTGGGACAGGGGGCATACGAGCAGTACTTC. Translated: CASSLGQGAYEQYF. Full variable domain (missing parts from reference TRBV5-1 and TRBJ2-7): KAGVTQTPRYLIKTRGQQVTLSCSPISGHRSVSWYQQTPGQGLQFLFEYFSETQRNKGNFPGRFSGRQFSNSRSEMNVSTLELGDSALYLCASSLGQGAYEQYFGPGTRLTVT.